The present T cell receptor (beta chain) was sequenced within a study of T cell responses to AZD1222 COVID-19 vaccine. Study-level results: Only 5 or 6 people who got AZD1222 tested seropositive at baseline. The sample set comprised mostly white British donors with more females, and clonal diversity was possibly underestimated.

Concerning this clone: Antigen unknown.

Sequenced by immunoSEQ multiplex PCR; TCRdb stores in-frame clones only, minus some. The table shows 150,000 to 250,000 clones, with about 94% occurring only once. This CDR3 contains 11 residues. In germline, CDR1 is MNHEY, CDR2 SVGAGI. Trimming pared 10 bases from V and 6 bases from J, leaving 10 bases between. The rearrangement joins TRBV6-5 to TRBJ1-3; the D is unclear. This clonotype was obtained from an adult who received the AZD1222 COVID-19 vaccine. Sequences were derived from peripheral blood, sampled 28 days after the second AZD1222 dose. This CDR3 reads CATVSANTIYF. CDR3 nucleotides: TGTGCCACCGTGTCGGCAAACACCATATATTTT.